A selection of T cell receptor beta chains follows, all from one sample in a study of blood T cell repertoires in COVID-19. Here immunoSEQ multiplex PCR was the method, and the copy in TCRdb shows in-frame clones only, minus some. The sample has over 150,000 clones; 65% to 90% are singletons. Sequencing was done on a sample of peripheral blood. Receptor source: a man aged 45-60 years with active or convalescent COVID-19. CDR3s include the opening cysteine and the closing phenylalanine or tryptophan. D genes are given only for firm matches. Size is stated for part of the rows, as once, few or many counts, or as a class when the clone is expanded.

v_call,d_call,clone_size,j_call,cdr3_nt,cdr3_aa
TRBV18,TRBD2,-,TRBJ2-1,TGTGCCAGCTCACTGGGACTAGCGGACAATGAGCAGTTCTTC,CASSLGLADNEQFF
TRBV14,TRBD2,once,TRBJ2-7,TGTGCCAGCAGCCCCCCTCCGGGGGGACCCTACGAGCAGTACTTC,CASSPPPGGPYEQYF
TRBV6-2/TRBV6-3,TRBD1,-,TRBJ2-1,TGTGCCAGCAGTTACCCCGGGACAGTTTACAATGAGCAGTTCTTC,CASSYPGTVYNEQFF
TRBV6-1,-,-,TRBJ1-6,TGTGCCAGCAGTGGGTCGGACATACCCCTCTATAATTCACCCCTCCACTTT,CASSGSDIPLYNSPLHF
TRBV9,-,-,TRBJ1-6,TGTGCCAGCAGCGTAGCGGGGGAAGGCTCCTATAATTCACCCCTCCACTTT,CASSVAGEGSYNSPLHF
TRBV7-3,TRBD1,-,TRBJ2-1,TGTGCCAGCAGCCCGACAGGGGCCAATGAGCAGTTCTTC,CASSPTGANEQFF
TRBV25-1,-,once,TRBJ1-4,TGTGCCAGCAGTGACCCCCGGGACTTTAATGAAAAACTGTTTTTT,CASSDPRDFNEKLFF
TRBV2,TRBD1,-,TRBJ1-5,TGTGCCAGCAGCCTCCGGGACAGGGTTAATCAGCCCCAGCATTTT,CASSLRDRVNQPQHF
TRBV15,TRBD1,-,TRBJ1-5,TGTGCCACCAGCAGATTCCCCGGACAGGGTAGCAATCAGCCCCAGCATTTT,CATSRFPGQGSNQPQHF
TRBV29-1,TRBD1,-,TRBJ1-2,TGCAGCGTTGACCAACTTACAGGGGGAAGTGGCTACACCTTC,CSVDQLTGGSGYTF
TRBV28,TRBD1,-,TRBJ1-5,TGTGCCAGCAGCAAGGGCACAGGGGGCTGGGATCAGCCCCAGCATTTT,CASSKGTGGWDQPQHF
TRBV12-3/TRBV12-4,-,-,TRBJ2-5,TGTGCCAGCAGTTTAACAACGGAGACCCAGTACTTC,CASSLTTETQYF
TRBV28,TRBD1,-,TRBJ1-2,TGTGCCAGCTCTGGACAGGGAAAAGCAGGTGGCTACACCTTC,CASSGQGKAGGYTF
TRBV14,TRBD1,once,TRBJ1-3,TGTGCCAGCAGCCAAGATCCCGTACGGGACAGGATAAGCTCTGGAAACACCATATATTTT,CASSQDPVRDRISSGNTIYF
TRBV5-1,-,-,TRBJ2-3,TGCGCCAGCGCTCGAGAAAGCACAGATACGCAGTATTTT,CASARESTDTQYF
TRBV6-5,TRBD1,-,TRBJ2-2,TGTGCCAGCAGTAGACAGGGTCCGAACACCGGGGAGCTGTTTTTT,CASSRQGPNTGELFF
TRBV30,-,-,TRBJ2-7,TGTGCCTGGAGTAAACCGGGACATCGGTACTTC,CAWSKPGHRYF
TRBV28,TRBD1,-,TRBJ1-2,TGTGCCAGCAGAACGACAGGGACAGGCTACACCTTC,CASRTTGTGYTF
TRBV4-3,TRBD1,-,TRBJ1-2,TGCGCCAGCAGCCAAGATGGCAGGGGGCTCTATGGCTACACCTTC,CASSQDGRGLYGYTF
TRBV4-1,TRBD2,-,TRBJ2-5,TGCGCCAGCAGCCAAGATGGGGGACTAGCGGGAGACGGGACCCAGTACTTC,CASSQDGGLAGDGTQYF
TRBV19,-,-,TRBJ1-5,TGTGCCAGTAGTATTTTGGGGGCGGCTGGCAATCAGCCCCAGCATTTT,CASSILGAAGNQPQHF
TRBV29-1,-,-,TRBJ1-2,TGCAGCGCCGCAGGGCAGGGCCACTATGGCTACACCTTC,CSAAGQGHYGYTF
TRBV5-1,-,once,TRBJ2-7,TGCGCCAGCAGATTCGACAACGGCCCTTCCTACGAGCAGTACTTC,CASRFDNGPSYEQYF
TRBV27,-,-,TRBJ2-7,TGTGCCAGCATGGGGGGGGCCTCCTACGAGCAGTACTTC,CASMGGASYEQYF
TRBV5-1,TRBD2,-,TRBJ2-5,TGCGCCAGCAGCTGGACTAGCGGGGGACAAGAGACCCAGTACTTC,CASSWTSGGQETQYF
TRBV6-5,-,-,TRBJ2-7,TGTGCCGCGGGGAACTCCTACGAGCAGTACTTC,CAAGNSYEQYF
TRBV15,-,once,TRBJ1-1,TGTGCCACCAGCAGAGAGGGTAGACAGAAAATGAACACTGAAGCTTTCTTT,CATSREGRQKMNTEAFF
TRBV28,TRBD2,-,TRBJ2-1,TGTGCCAGCAACCCGGGGGGGGAACTAGCGGCTTCCTACAATGAGCAGTTCTTC,CASNPGGELAASYNEQFF
TRBV24-1,TRBD2,-,TRBJ2-3,TGTGCCACCAGTGATTTCCTGAGCGGGGTCGGCACAGATACGCAGTATTTT,CATSDFLSGVGTDTQYF
TRBV25-1,-,-,TRBJ1-2,TGTGCCAGCAGTCTCTCCGGAGGGCAGGGAGCTGGCTACACCTTC,CASSLSGGQGAGYTF
TRBV10-3,-,-,TRBJ1-4,TGTGCCATCAGTGAGTCTGGCGGCAGGGTCACAACTAATGAAAAACTGTTTTTT,CAISESGGRVTTNEKLFF
TRBV6-5,-,once,TRBJ2-7,TGTGCCAGCACCGAAGGGGGGGTGGACGCCTACGAGCAGTACTTC,CASTEGGVDAYEQYF
TRBV4-3,TRBD1,-,TRBJ1-4,TGCGCCAGCAGCCATGGAGGGACAGCAACTAATGAAAAACTGTTTTTT,CASSHGGTATNEKLFF
TRBV3-1/TRBV3-2,TRBD2,-,TRBJ2-5,TGTGCCAGCAGCCAAGTTGGCATAGCGGGACAAGAGACCCAGTACTTC,CASSQVGIAGQETQYF
TRBV7-2,-,-,TRBJ2-1,TGTGCCAGCAGCTTAGGATTGTACACCTACAATGAGCAGTTCTTC,CASSLGLYTYNEQFF